This paragraph covers one T cell receptor (beta chain) sequence. The antigen remains unidentified. In germline, CDR1 is SNHLY, CDR2 FYNNEI. V lost 0 bases to trimming and J lost 4 bases, with 17 bases between them. The CDR3 loop spans 17 amino acids. This sample was included in a study of human versus mouse CDR3 diversity and MHC coevolution. The table came from immunoSEQ multiplex PCR; TCRdb's copy has only in-frame clones and leaves some out. The repertoire consists of 60,000 or so clones, with approximately 94% occurring once and the leading ten covering approximately 17%. Study results and limitations: By iCHAO1, human TCR beta clonotypes numbered roughly 1.7 million, the most.

Sequencing was done on a sample of naive CD4+ T cells from blood. Subset: CD45RO-negative CD62L-positive naive CD4 T cells. The V and J genes are TRBV2 and TRBJ2-3; D is unclear. This clonotype was obtained from a person aged 55 to 69 in good health. The CDR3 DNA follows: TGTGCCAGCAGTGAAGCGGTACTTATTCAGCGTCCAGATACGCAGTATTTT. Its translation: CASSEAVLIQRPDTQYF.